This T cell receptor beta chain was identified during a study of blood T cell repertoires in COVID-19. The CDR3 has 16 residues. Germline V CDR1 and CDR2: SGDLS, YYNGEE. V dropped 0 bases and J dropped 2; count of bases not matched to a gene: 6. The data were produced by immunoSEQ multiplex PCR, yet TCRdb's version contains in-frame clones alone and is incomplete. This table holds around 300,000 clones, approximately 93% found once. This clone was detected only once. Seattle cases were enrolled at active infection and followed longitudinally. Sequenced: peripheral blood. This TCR was sampled from a woman aged 25 to 39 with COVID-19, enrolled during active disease. The V and J genes are TRBV9 and TRBJ2-5; 8 nucleotides align to TRBD2. In DNA, the CDR3 is TGTGCCAGCAGCGTAGGGGGTAGCGGGGCTCAAGAGACCCAGTACTTC. Translated: CASSVGGSGAQETQYF.